The 8 T cell receptor beta chains listed next were all sequenced from one sample in a study of blood T cells in healthy people across ages. A J-beta primer mix and a sample-barcoded 5' primer were used in a second PCR of about 7 to 11 cycles. Using its own MiXCR run on the 5' RACE reads, TCRdb lists one record per CDR3 protein. The sample consists of approximately 850,000 distinct CDR3 sequences, around 45% of them appearing once. The sequencing input was blood. The receptors originated from a man in his fifties or sixties in good health.

The sample holds a few counts of this clonotype. The rearrangement joins TRBV7-9 to TRBJ1-5; no clear D. Germline lookup yields CDR1 SEHNR and CDR2 FQNEAQ (reference sequence). The CDR3 sequence is 12 residues long. Trimming shortened V by 3 bases and J by 5 bases, and 5 bases separated the two germline ends. CDR3 amino acids: CASSLEDQPQHF. The CDR3 bases are TGTGCCAGCAGCTTGGAGGATCAGCCCCAGCATTTT.

The chain is built from TRBV20-1 and TRBJ2-1; 8 bases align to TRBD2. The junction had 8 bases not matched to a gene; V was cut back by 2 bases and J by 5 bases. This CDR3 has 15 residues. CDR1 and CDR2 from the germline V gene are DFQATT and SNEGSKA (reference sequence). DNA for the CDR3: TGCAGTGCTAGACTCGTCGGGGGGGCAAACAATGAGCAGTTCTTC. Protein sequence: CSARLVGGANNEQFF.

In this sample, this clonotype turned up a few times. The chain employs TRBV6-5 and TRBJ1-2; TRBD1 matches 8 bases. Trimming at V came to 6 bases and at J to 4 bases, leaving 10 bases not matched to a gene. Per the germline V gene, CDR1 is MNHEY and CDR2 is SVGAGI. The CDR3 sequence is 15 residues long. The CDR3 is CASRSGQGVSYGYTF. The CDR3 nucleotides read TGTGCCAGCAGGTCCGGACAGGGAGTTAGCTATGGCTACACCTTC.

This clonotype was counted a single time. The J gene is TRBJ1-1, the V gene TRBV5-1; 7 nucleotides line up with TRBD1. Trimming at V came to 2 bases and at J to 1 base, leaving 5 bases not matched to a gene. Germline V gene data show CDR1 as SGHRS and CDR2 as YFSETQ. The CDR3 is 15 amino acids. The DNA for the CDR3 is TGCGCCAGCAGCTTTACCGGGACAGAGAACACTGAAGCTTTCTTT. Protein product: CASSFTGTENTEAFF.

This clonotype appeared a few times. The chain carries TRBV14 and TRBJ1-1; weak D call: TRBD1 (5 bases). The CDR3 runs to 13 residues. In germline, CDR1 is SGHDN, CDR2 FVKESK. V gave up 6 bases and J gave up 1 base, with 9 bases separating them. CDR3 nucleotides: TGTGCCAGCAGAAGCCAGGGGAACACTGAAGCTTTCTTT. Protein product: CASRSQGNTEAFF.

This clonotype was counted a few times. V is TRBV27 and J is TRBJ2-1; TRBD2 matches 10 bases. Germline V gives CDR1 MNHEY, CDR2 SMNVEV (reference sequence). CDR3 length: 15 amino acids. Trimming removed 4 bases from V and 5 bases from J; junction bases left unmatched: 5. Written as DNA, the CDR3 is TGTGCCAGCAGTTCTAGCGGGGGATTAAACAATGAGCAGTTCTTC. Its translation is CASSSSGGLNNEQFF.

The rearrangement links TRBV7-2 to TRBJ1-1, with 7 bases matching TRBD1. CDR1 and CDR2 (germline): SGHTA, FQGNSA. Germline trimming cut 4 bases from V and 10 bases from J; bases unmatched to any gene: 15. The CDR3 runs to 15 residues. Here the CDR3 reads CASSSTGQSAWGAFF. The CDR3 region has the DNA TGTGCCAGCAGCTCTACGGGACAGTCGGCGTGGGGAGCTTTCTTT.

The rearrangement links TRBV20-1 to TRBJ1-1, with D perhaps matching TRBD1 (6 bases). The CDR3 has 12 residues. V was shortened by 6 bases and J by 10 bases, with 18 bases between the two germline ends. Germline CDR1 is DFQATT and CDR2 is SNEGSKA (reference sequence). The CDR3 is CSARGAGARAFF. The CDR3 bases are TGCAGTGCCCGTGGTGCAGGGGCCCGAGCTTTCTTT.